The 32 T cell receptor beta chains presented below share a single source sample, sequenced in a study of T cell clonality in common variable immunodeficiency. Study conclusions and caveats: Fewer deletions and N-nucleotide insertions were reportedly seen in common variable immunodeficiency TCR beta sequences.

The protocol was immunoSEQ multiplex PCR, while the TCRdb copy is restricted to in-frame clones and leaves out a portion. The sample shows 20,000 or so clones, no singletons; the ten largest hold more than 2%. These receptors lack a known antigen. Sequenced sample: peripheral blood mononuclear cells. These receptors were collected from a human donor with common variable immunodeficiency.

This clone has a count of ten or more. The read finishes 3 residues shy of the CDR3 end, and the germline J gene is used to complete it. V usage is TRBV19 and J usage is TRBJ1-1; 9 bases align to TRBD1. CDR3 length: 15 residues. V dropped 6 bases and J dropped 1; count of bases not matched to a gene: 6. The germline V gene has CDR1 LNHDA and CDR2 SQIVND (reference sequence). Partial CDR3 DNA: TGTGCCAGTAGGTACAGGGGGCGCGGGAACACTGAA. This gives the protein CASRYRGRGNTE. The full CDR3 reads CASRYRGRGNTEAFF.

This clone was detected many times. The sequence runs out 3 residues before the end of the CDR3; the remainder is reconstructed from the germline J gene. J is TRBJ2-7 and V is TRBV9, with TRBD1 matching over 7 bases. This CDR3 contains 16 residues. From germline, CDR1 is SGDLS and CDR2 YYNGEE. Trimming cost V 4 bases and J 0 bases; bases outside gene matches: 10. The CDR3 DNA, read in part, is TGTGCCAGCAGCACCAACCGGGACAGTGGCTCCTACGAG. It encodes CASSTNRDSGSYE. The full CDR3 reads CASSTNRDSGSYEQYF.

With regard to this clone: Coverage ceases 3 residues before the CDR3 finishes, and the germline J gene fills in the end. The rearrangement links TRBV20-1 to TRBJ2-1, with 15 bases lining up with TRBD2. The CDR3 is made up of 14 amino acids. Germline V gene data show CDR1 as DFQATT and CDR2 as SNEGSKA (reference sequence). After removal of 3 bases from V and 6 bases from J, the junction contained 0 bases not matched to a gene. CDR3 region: CSARGLAGGNEQFF. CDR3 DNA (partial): TGCAGTGCTAGGGGACTAGCGGGAGGCAATGAG.

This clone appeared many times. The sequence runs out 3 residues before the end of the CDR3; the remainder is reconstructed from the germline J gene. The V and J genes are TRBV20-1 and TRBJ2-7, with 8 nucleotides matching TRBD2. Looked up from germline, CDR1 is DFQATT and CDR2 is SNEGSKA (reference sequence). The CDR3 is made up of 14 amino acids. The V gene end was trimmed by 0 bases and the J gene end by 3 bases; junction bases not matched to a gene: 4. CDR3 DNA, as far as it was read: TGCAGTGCTAGAGATGCAAGCGGGAGCTACGAG. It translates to CSARDASGSYE. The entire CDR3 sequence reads CSARDASGSYEQYF.

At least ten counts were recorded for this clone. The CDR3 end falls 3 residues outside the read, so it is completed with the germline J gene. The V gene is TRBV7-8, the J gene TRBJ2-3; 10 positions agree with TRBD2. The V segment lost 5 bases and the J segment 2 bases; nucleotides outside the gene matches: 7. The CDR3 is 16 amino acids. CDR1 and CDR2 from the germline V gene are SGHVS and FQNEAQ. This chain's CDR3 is CASSPIAGGPTDTQYF. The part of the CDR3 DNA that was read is TGTGCCAGCAGCCCCATAGCGGGAGGCCCCACAGATACG.

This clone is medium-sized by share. This chain's CDR3 is CASSFRDRATSGANVLTF. CDR3 DNA (partial): TGCGCCAGCAGCTTTCGGGACAGGGCCACCTCTGGGGCCAACGTC. V usage is TRBV5-1 and J usage is TRBJ2-6, with 9 bases matching TRBD1. The read halts 3 residues ahead of the CDR3 end, with the missing end drawn from the germline J gene. The CDR3 totals 18 residues. The V and J ends lost 2 bases and 0 bases, in that order; junction bases with no gene match: 6. From germline, CDR1 is SGHRS and CDR2 YFSETQ.

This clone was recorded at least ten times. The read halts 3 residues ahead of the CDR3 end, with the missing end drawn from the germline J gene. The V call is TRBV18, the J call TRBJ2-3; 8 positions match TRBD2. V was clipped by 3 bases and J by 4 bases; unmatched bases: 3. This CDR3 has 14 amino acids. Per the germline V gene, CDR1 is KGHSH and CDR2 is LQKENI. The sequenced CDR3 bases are TGTGCCAGCTCACCGACTAGCGCTTCAGATACG. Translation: CASSPTSASDT. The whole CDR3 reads CASSPTSASDTQYF.

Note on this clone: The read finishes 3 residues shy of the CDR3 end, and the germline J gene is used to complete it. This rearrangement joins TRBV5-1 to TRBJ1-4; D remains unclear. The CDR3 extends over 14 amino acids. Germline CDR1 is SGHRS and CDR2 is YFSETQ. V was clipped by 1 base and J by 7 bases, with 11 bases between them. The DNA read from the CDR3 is TGCGCCAGCAGCTTGAACAGCTTCGGTGAAAAA. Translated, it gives CASSLNSFGEK. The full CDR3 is CASSLNSFGEKLFF. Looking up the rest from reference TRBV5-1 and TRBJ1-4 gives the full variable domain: KAGVTQTPRYLIKTRGQQVTLSCSPISGHRSVSWYQQTPGQGLQFLFEYFSETQRNKGNFPGRFSGRQFSNSRSEMNVSTLELGDSALYLCASSLNSFGEKLFFGSGTQLSVL.

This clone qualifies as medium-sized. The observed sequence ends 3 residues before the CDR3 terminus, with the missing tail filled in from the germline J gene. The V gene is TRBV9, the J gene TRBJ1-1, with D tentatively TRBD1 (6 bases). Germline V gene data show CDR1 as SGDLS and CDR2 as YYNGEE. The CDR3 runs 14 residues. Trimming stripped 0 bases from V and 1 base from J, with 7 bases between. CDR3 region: CASSVVQGNTEAFF. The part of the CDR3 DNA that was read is TGTGCCAGCAGCGTAGTACAGGGGAACACTGAA.

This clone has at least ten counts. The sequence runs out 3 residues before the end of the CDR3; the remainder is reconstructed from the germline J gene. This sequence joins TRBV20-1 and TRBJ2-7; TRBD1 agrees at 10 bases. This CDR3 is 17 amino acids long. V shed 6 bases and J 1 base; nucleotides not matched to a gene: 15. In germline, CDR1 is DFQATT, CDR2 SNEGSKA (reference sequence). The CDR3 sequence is CSATPGQGNYGSYEQYF. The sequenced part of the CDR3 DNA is TGCAGTGCGACCCCGGGACAGGGGAACTATGGGTCCTACGAG.

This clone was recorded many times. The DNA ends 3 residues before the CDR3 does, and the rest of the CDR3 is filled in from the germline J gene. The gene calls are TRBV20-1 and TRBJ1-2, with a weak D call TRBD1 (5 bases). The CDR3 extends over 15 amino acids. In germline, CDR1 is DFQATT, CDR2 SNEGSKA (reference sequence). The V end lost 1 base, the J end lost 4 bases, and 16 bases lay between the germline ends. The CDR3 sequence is CSARGSSGNGYGYTF. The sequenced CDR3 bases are TGCAGTGCTAGAGGGTCGTCAGGGAACGGCTATGGC.

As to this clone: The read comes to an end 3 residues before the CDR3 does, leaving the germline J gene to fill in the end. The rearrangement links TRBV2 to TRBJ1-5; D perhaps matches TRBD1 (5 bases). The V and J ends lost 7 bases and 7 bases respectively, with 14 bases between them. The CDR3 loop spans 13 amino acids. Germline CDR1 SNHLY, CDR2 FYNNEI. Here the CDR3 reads CASMIGAKQPQHF. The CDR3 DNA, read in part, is TGTGCCAGCATGATTGGGGCCAAGCAGCCC.

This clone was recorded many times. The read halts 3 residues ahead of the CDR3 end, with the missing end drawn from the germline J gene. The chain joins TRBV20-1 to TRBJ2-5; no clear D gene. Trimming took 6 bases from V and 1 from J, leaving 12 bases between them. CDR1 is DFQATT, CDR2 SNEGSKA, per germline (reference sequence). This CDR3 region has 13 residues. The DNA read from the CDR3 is TGCAGTGCCCAAAAAGGGTCCCAAGAGACC. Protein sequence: CSAQKGSQET. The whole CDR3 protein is CSAQKGSQETQYF.

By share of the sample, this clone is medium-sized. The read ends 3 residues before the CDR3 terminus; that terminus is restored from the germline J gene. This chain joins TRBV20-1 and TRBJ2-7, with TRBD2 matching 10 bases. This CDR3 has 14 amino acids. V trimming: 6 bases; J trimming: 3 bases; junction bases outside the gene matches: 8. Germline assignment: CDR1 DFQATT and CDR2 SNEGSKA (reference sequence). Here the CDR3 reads CSARTSGDYYEQYF. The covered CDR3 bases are TGCAGTGCGAGGACTAGCGGAGACTACTACGAG.

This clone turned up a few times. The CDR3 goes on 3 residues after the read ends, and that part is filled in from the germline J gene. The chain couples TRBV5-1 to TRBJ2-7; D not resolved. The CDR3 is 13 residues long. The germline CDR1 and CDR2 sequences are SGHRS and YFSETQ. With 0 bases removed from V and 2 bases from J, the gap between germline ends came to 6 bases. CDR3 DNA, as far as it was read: TGCGCCAGCAGCTTGGACCGGGCCTACGAG. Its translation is CASSLDRAYE. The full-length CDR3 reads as CASSLDRAYEQYF. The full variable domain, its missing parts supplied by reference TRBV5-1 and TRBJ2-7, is KAGVTQTPRYLIKTRGQQVTLSCSPISGHRSVSWYQQTPGQGLQFLFEYFSETQRNKGNFPGRFSGRQFSNSRSEMNVSTLELGDSALYLCASSLDRAYEQYFGPGTRLTVT.

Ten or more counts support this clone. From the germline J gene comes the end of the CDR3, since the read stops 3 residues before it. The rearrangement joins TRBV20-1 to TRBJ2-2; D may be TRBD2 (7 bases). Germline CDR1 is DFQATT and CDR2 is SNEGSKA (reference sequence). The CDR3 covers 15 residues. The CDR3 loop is CSARVGGAARNLLFF. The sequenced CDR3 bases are TGCAGTGCTAGAGTTGGGGGGGCCGCCAGAAATTTG.

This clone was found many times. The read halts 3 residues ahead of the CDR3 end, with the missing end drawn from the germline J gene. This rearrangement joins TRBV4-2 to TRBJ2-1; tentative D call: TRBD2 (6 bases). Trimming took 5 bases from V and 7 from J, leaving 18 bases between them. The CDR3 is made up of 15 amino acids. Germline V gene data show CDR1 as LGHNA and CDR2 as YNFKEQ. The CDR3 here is CASSSGGALDNEQFF. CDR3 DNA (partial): TGTGCCAGCAGCTCCGGCGGGGCCCTGGATAATGAG.

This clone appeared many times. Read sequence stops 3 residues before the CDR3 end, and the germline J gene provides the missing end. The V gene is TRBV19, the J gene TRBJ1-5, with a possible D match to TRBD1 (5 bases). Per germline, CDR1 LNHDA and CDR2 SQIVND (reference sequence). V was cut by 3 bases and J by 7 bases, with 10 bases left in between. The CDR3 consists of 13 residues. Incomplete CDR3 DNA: TGTGCCAGTAGTATGAGGGGCCAACAGCCC. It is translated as CASSMRGQQP. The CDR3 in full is CASSMRGQQPQHF.

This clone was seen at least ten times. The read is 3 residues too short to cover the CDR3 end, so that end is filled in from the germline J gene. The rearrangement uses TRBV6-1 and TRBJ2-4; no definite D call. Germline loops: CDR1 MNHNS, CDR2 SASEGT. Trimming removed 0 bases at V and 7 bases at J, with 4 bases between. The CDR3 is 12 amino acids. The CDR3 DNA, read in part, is TGTGCCAGCAGTGAAGCTCCGAACATT. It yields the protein CASSEAPNI. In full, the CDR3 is CASSEAPNIQYF.

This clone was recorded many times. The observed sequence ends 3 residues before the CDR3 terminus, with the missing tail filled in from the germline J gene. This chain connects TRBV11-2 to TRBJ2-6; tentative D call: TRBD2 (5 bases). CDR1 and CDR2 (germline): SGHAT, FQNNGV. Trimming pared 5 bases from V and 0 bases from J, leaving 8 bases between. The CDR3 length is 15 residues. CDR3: CASSPEGSGANVLTF. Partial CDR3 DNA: TGTGCCAGCAGCCCCGAGGGCTCTGGGGCCAACGTC.

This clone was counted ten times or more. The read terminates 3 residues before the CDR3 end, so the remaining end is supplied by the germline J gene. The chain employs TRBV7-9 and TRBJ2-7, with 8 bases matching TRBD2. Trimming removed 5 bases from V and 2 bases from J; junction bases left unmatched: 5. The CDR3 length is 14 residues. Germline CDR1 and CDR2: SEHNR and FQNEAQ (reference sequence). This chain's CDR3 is CASSPPGGAYEQYF. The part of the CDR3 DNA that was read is TGTGCCAGCAGCCCCCCCGGGGGGGCCTACGAG.

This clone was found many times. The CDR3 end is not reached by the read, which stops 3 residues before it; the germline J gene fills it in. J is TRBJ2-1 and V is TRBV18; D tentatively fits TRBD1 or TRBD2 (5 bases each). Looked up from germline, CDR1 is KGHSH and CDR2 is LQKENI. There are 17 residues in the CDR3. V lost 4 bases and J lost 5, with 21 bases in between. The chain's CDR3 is CASSLIRSTRGDNEQFF. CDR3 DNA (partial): TGTGCCAGCTCACTCATACGATCAACGAGGGGTGACAATGAG.

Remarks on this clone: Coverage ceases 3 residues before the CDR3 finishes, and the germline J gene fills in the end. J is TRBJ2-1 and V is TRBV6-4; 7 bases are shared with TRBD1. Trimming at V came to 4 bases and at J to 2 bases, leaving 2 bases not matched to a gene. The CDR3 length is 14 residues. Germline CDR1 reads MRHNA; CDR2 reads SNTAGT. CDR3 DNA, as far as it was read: TGTGCCAGCAGTGGACAGGGTCCCTACAATGAG. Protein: CASSGQGPYNE. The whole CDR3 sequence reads CASSGQGPYNEQFF.

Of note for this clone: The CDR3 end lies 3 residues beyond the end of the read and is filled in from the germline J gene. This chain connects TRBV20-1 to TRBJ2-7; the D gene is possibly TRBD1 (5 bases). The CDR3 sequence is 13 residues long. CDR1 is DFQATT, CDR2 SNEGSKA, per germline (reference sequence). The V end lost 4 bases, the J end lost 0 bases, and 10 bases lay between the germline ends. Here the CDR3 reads CSANGAASYEQYF. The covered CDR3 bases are TGCAGTGCTAATGGGGCAGCCTCCTACGAG.

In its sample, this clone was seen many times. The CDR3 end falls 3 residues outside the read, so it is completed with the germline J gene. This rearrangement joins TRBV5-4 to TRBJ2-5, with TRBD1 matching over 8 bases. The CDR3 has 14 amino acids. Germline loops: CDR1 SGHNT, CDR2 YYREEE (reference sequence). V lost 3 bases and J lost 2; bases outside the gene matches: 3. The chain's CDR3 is CASSSGQVQETQYF. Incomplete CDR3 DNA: TGTGCCAGCAGCTCGGGACAGGTACAAGAGACC.

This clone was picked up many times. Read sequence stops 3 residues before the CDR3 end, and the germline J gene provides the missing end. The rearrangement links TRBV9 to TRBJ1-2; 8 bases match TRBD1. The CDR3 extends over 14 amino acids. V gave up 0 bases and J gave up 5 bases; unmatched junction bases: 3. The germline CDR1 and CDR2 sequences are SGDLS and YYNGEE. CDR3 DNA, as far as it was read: TGTGCCAGCAGCGTAGACAGGGGGGTTTATGGC. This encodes CASSVDRGVYG. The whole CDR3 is CASSVDRGVYGYTF.

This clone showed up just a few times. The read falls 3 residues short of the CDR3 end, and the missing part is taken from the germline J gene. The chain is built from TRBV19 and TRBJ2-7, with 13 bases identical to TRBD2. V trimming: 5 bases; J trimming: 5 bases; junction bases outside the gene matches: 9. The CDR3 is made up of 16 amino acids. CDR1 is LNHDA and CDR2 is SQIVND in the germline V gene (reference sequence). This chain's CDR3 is CASSPSTTSGRNEQYF. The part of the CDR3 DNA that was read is TGTGCCAGTAGTCCCTCAACGACTAGCGGGAGGAACGAG.

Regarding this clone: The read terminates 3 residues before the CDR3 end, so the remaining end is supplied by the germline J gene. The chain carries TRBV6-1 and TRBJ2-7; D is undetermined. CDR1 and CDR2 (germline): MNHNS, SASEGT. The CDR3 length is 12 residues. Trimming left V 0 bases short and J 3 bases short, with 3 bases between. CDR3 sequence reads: CASSEARYEQYF. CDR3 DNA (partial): TGTGCCAGCAGTGAAGCGCGCTACGAG.

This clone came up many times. The DNA read from the CDR3 is TGCGCCAGCAGCTTGGGAGGGGGCGGCGGCACCGGGGAG. Residues: CASSLGGGGGTGE. The entire CDR3 reads CASSLGGGGGTGELFF. The rearrangement uses TRBV5-1 and TRBJ2-2; 7 nucleotides align to TRBD1. The read gets to within 3 residues of the CDR3 end, and the germline J gene fills in the rest. In germline, CDR1 is SGHRS, CDR2 YFSETQ. The CDR3 consists of 16 residues. J gave up 4 bases and V 0 bases, and 6 bases lay outside the gene matches.

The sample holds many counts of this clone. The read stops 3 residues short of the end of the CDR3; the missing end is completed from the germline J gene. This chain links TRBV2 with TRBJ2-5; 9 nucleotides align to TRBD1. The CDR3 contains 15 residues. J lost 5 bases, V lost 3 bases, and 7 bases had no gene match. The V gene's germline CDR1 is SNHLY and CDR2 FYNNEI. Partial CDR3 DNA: TGTGCCAGCAGTGAGTGGGGACAGGGAGGGGAGACC. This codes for CASSEWGQGGET. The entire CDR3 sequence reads CASSEWGQGGETQYF.

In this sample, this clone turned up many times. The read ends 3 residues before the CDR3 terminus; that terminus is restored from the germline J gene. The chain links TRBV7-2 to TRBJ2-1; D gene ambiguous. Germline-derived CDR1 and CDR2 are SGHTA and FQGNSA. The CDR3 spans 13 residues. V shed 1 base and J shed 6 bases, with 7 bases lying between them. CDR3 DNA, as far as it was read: TGTGCCAGCAGCTTAGACCGCGCCAATGAG. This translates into CASSLDRANE. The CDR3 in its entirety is CASSLDRANEQFF.

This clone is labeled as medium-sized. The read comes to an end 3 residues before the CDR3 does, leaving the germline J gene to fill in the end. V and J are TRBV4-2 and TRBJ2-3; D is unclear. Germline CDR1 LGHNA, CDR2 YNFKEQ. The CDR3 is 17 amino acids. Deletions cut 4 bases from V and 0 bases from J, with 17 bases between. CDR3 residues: CASSLAVRRASTDTQYF. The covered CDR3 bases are TGTGCCAGCAGCCTTGCGGTACGCCGCGCTAGCACAGATACG.